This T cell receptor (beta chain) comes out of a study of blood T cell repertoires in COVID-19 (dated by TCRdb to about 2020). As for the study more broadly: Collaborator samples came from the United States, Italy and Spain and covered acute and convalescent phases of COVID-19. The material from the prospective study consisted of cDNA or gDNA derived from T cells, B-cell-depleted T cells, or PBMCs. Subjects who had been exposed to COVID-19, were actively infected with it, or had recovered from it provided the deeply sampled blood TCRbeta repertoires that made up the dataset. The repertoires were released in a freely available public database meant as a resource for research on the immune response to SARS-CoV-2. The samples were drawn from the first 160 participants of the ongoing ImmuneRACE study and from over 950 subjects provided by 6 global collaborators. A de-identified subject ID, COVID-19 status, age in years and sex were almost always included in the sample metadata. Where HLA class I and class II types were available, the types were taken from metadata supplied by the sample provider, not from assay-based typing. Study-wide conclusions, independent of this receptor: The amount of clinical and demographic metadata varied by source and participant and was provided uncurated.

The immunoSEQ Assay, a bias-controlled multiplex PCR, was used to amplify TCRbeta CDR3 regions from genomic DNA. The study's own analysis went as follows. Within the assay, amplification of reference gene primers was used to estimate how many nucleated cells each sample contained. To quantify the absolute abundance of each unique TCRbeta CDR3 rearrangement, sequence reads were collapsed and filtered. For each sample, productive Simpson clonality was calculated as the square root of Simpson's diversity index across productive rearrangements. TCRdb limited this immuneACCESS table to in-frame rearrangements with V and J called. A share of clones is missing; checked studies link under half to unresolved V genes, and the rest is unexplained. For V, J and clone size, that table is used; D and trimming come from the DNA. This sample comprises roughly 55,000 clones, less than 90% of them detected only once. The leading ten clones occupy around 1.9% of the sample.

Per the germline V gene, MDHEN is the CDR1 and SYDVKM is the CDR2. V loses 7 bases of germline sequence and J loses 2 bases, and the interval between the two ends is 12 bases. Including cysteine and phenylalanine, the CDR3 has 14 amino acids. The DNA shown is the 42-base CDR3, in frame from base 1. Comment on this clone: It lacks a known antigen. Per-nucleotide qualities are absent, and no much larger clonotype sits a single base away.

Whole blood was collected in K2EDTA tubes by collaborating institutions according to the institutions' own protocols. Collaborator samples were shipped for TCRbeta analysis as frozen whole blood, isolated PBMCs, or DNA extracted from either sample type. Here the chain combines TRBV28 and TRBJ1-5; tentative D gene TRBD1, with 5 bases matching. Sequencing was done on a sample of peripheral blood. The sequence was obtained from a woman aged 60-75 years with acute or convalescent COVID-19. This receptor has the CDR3 CASTRSGGNQPQHF. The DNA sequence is TGTGCCAGCACCCGATCGGGGGGCAATCAGCCCCAGCATTTT. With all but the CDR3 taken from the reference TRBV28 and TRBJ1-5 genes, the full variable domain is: DVKVTQSSRYLVKRTGEKVFLECVQDMDHENMFWYRQDPGLGLRLIYFSYDVKMKEKGDIPEGYSVSREKKERFSLILESASTNQTSMYLCASTRSGGNQPQHFGDGTRLSIL.